Listed below are T cell receptor beta chains from one sample, sequenced in a study of shared clonotypes between healthy human individuals. TCRdb keeps only in-frame clones here, not all; method: immunoSEQ multiplex PCR. The data contain about 2 million clones, just under 95% of them singletons. The source material was naive CD8+ T cells sorted from blood. The receptors were sampled from a man in his late teens or twenties in good health. Each CDR3 is given with its conserved first and last residue. The order of the fields is J gene, V gene, D gene, clone size, CDR3 protein, CDR3 DNA. A D gene is named only where the DNA matches it firmly. For some rows the clone size is stated as once, few or many, or as a class when expanded; others skip it.

TRBJ2-1	TRBV5-4	-	-	CASSHANEQFF	TGTGCCAGCAGCCATGCCAATGAGCAGTTCTTC
TRBJ2-1	TRBV27	-	many	CASSLSGGTYNEQFF	TGTGCCAGCAGTCTCTCGGGCGGTACCTACAATGAGCAGTTCTTC
TRBJ2-5	TRBV28	-	-	CAVRQDNSEETQYF	TGTGCCGTACGGCAGGACAACTCGGAAGAGACCCAGTACTTC
TRBJ1-6	TRBV11-2	TRBD1	-	CASGGGNSPLHF	TGTGCCTCCGGAGGGGGCAATTCACCCCTCCACTTT
TRBJ2-3	TRBV9	TRBD2	once	CASSVALAETDTQYF	TGTGCCAGCAGCGTAGCCCTAGCGGAGACAGATACGCAGTATTTT
TRBJ2-5	TRBV27	TRBD2	-	CASSVGTSGRETQYF	TGTGCCAGCAGTGTAGGAACTAGCGGGAGGGAGACCCAGTACTTC
TRBJ1-2	TRBV5-6	-	-	CASSPSENGYTF	TGTGCCAGCAGTCCGTCGGAAAATGGCTACACCTTC
TRBJ1-5	TRBV5-6	-	-	CASRSGNQPQHF	TGTGCCAGCAGATCGGGGAATCAGCCCCAGCATTTT
TRBJ2-3	TRBV28	-	once	CASKLGTDTQYF	TGTGCCAGCAAACTCGGCACAGATACGCAGTATTTT
TRBJ2-1	TRBV4-3	-	-	CASSPVGVGNEQFF	TGCGCCAGCAGCCCCGTTGGAGTAGGAAATGAGCAGTTCTTC
TRBJ2-2	TRBV5-6	-	-	CASSLGDLNTGELFF	TGTGCCAGCAGCTTGGGGGACCTGAACACCGGGGAGCTGTTTTTT
TRBJ1-4	TRBV4-1	-	-	CASSQPFPEKLFF	TGCGCCAGCAGCCAGCCGTTCCCGGAAAAACTGTTTTTT
TRBJ2-1	TRBV4-1	-	-	CASSQAGTEQFF	TGCGCCAGCAGCCAAGCTGGGACAGAGCAGTTCTTC
TRBJ1-4	TRBV6-1	-	-	CASSDDFKVLANEKLFF	TGTGCCAGCAGTGACGATTTTAAGGTTTTGGCTAATGAAAAACTGTTTTTT
TRBJ2-7	TRBV6-1	TRBD2	once	CASTRGGADHEQYF	TGTGCCAGCACCCGGGGGGGGGCTGATCACGAGCAGTACTTC
TRBJ2-2	TRBV7-2	TRBD2	-	CASSLNSGGAAGELFF	TGTGCCAGCAGCTTAAATAGCGGGGGGGCCGCCGGGGAGCTGTTTTTT
TRBJ1-6	TRBV6-1	-	-	CASSATQGIDSPLHF	TGTGCCAGCAGTGCGACCCAGGGAATTGATTCACCCCTCCACTTT
TRBJ1-1	TRBV4-1	-	-	CASSQGSGTEAFF	TGCGCCAGCAGCCAGGGCTCGGGCACTGAAGCTTTCTTT
TRBJ1-6	TRBV19	-	-	CASSIEAGSGAYNSPLHF	TGTGCCAGTAGTATTGAGGCCGGAAGCGGGGCTTATAATTCACCCCTCCACTTT
TRBJ2-7	TRBV5-5	-	-	CASSLLYGLYEQYF	TGTGCCAGCAGCTTGTTGTACGGACTCTACGAGCAGTACTTC
TRBJ2-7	TRBV27	-	-	CASSAPGEQYF	TGTGCCAGCAGTGCGCCCGGCGAGCAGTACTTC
TRBJ1-1	TRBV6-6	-	-	CASSTSAFEAFF	TGTGCCAGCTCCACTTCAGCCTTTGAAGCTTTCTTT
TRBJ2-1	TRBV27	TRBD2	-	CASGTSGSKSSYNEQFF	TGTGCCTCTGGGACTAGCGGAAGCAAGAGCTCCTACAATGAGCAGTTCTTC
TRBJ2-1	TRBV6-1	-	-	CASKMSSYNEQFF	TGTGCCAGCAAAATGAGTTCCTACAATGAGCAGTTCTTC
TRBJ2-7	TRBV14	-	-	CASSQGSGWYEQYF	TGTGCCAGCAGCCAAGGTTCTGGATGGTACGAGCAGTACTTC
TRBJ1-1	TRBV2	-	-	CASSEGPEAFF	TGTGCCAGCAGTGAGGGGCCTGAAGCTTTCTTT
TRBJ1-1	TRBV30	-	-	CAGGDRYTEAFF	TGTGCCGGGGGGGACCGGTACACTGAAGCTTTCTTT
TRBJ1-2	TRBV7-9	TRBD1	-	CASSSDREDNYGYTF	TGTGCCAGCAGCTCGGACAGGGAGGACAACTATGGCTACACCTTC
TRBJ1-1	TRBV30	-	-	CAWSVGGDTEAFF	TGTGCCTGGAGTGTCGGAGGGGACACTGAAGCTTTCTTT
TRBJ2-1	TRBV6-5	-	-	CASSPSGALLFF	TGTGCCAGCAGCCCCTCGGGGGCTTTACTGTTCTTC
TRBJ2-1	TRBV4-1	-	-	CASSQGLGRNEQFF	TGCGCCAGCAGCCAAGGACTAGGAAGGAATGAGCAGTTCTTC
TRBJ2-5	TRBV7-9	-	-	CASCAISGTPNF	TGTGCCAGCTGCGCAATCTCCGGGACTCCTAACTTC
TRBJ1-2	TRBV6-6	TRBD1	-	CASKHRGDDGYTF	TGTGCCAGCAAGCACAGGGGTGATGATGGCTACACCTTC
TRBJ2-4	TRBV18	-	-	CASSSSYREENIQYF	TGTGCCAGCTCATCATCTTACAGGGAGGAAAACATTCAGTACTTC
TRBJ2-1	TRBV30	TRBD1	few	CAWNTGQVSWNEQFF	TGTGCCTGGAACACGGGACAGGTATCGTGGAATGAGCAGTTCTTC
TRBJ2-5	TRBV5-1	TRBD2	-	CASSLYVGLAEETQYF	TGCGCCAGCAGTCTCTACGTGGGACTAGCGGAAGAGACCCAGTACTTC
TRBJ2-7	TRBV7-9	-	-	CASSLIGPSYEQYF	TGTGCCAGCAGCTTAATAGGGCCTTCCTACGAGCAGTACTTC
TRBJ2-3	TRBV5-1	-	-	CASSPSQGGATDTQYF	TGCGCCAGCAGCCCATCCCAGGGGGGGGCCACAGATACGCAGTATTTT
TRBJ2-7	TRBV7-8	TRBD1	-	CASSLQRDSQTESSYEQYF	TGTGCCAGCAGCTTGCAACGGGACAGCCAGACCGAAAGCTCCTACGAGCAGTACTTC
TRBJ2-5	TRBV6-6	TRBD1	once	CASSSPGQGGETQYF	TGTGCCAGCAGTTCCCCGGGACAGGGAGGAGAGACCCAGTACTTC
TRBJ2-1	TRBV5-1	-	-	CASSFKRDNEQFF	TGCGCCAGCAGCTTTAAGCGGGACAATGAGCAGTTCTTC
TRBJ1-1	TRBV7-6	-	-	CASSLAGGNTEAFF	TGTGCCAGCAGCTTAGCGGGGGGGAACACTGAAGCTTTCTTT
TRBJ2-2	TRBV10-3	TRBD1	-	CATTGPTGTGELFF	TGTGCCACGACAGGGCCCACGGGCACCGGGGAGCTGTTTTTT
TRBJ2-7	TRBV27	TRBD1	-	CASSPSRGTVNYEQYF	TGTGCCAGCAGTCCATCAAGGGGGACAGTAAACTACGAGCAGTACTTC
TRBJ2-3	TRBV6-5	TRBD2	-	CATLAGVGADTQYF	TGTGCCACATTAGCGGGAGTAGGGGCAGATACGCAGTATTTT
TRBJ1-4	TRBV20-1	-	-	CSAVSNEKLFF	TGCAGTGCTGTGTCTAATGAAAAACTGTTTTTT
TRBJ2-7	TRBV7-7	-	-	CASSLGASGSFEQYF	TGTGCTAGCAGCTTGGGGGCTAGCGGAAGTTTCGAGCAGTACTTC
TRBJ2-2	TRBV27	-	-	CASSYGPGELFF	TGTGCCAGCAGTTACGGGCCCGGGGAGCTGTTTTTT
TRBJ1-2	TRBV27	-	-	CASSLDSLGGYTF	TGTGCCAGCAGTTTAGACAGCCTAGGGGGCTACACCTTC
TRBJ2-2	TRBV28	-	-	CASSSPGHHTGELFF	TGTGCCAGCAGTTCCCCGGGACACCACACCGGGGAGCTGTTTTTT
TRBJ1-5	TRBV6-1	TRBD1	-	CASSERRTGGQRGQPQHF	TGTGCCAGCAGTGAAAGGCGGACAGGGGGGCAAAGGGGTCAGCCCCAGCATTTT
TRBJ1-1	TRBV9	-	-	CASSPRVNTEAFF	TGTGCCAGCAGCCCTAGGGTAAACACTGAAGCTTTCTTT
TRBJ1-1	TRBV7-8	-	-	CASSLVEGNTEAFF	TGTGCCAGCAGCTTAGTTGAGGGGAACACTGAAGCTTTCTTT
TRBJ2-5	TRBV23-1	TRBD2	-	CASSQDSDDLAAIQETQYF	TGCGCCAGCAGTCAGGACTCTGACGACCTAGCGGCCATCCAAGAGACCCAGTACTTC